This passage covers 16 T cell receptor beta chains from one sample sequenced in a study of response to subunit inactivated influenza vaccine. TCRdb recomputed calls from the RT-PCR reads with MiXCR, one row per CDR3 protein. The table has approximately 680,000 distinct CDR3 sequences, approximately 15% seen once. This material consisted of PBMCs from blood, taken roughly 13 days after vaccination. All receptors derive from a man aged 45-60 years who received an inactivated influenza vaccine.

Many counts were recorded for this clonotype. CDR3 loop: CASRKGENTEAFF. The CDR3 nucleotides are TGTGCCAGCAGGAAGGGGGAGAACACTGAAGCTTTCTTT. The V call is TRBV6-1, the J call TRBJ1-1; D may be TRBD1 (6 bases). This CDR3 is 13 amino acids long. CDR1 is MNHNS and CDR2 is SASEGT in the germline V gene. V lost 6 bases, J lost 1 base, and 9 bases lay in between.

There are a few counts of this clonotype. The CDR3 DNA is TGTGCCAGCAGCATCCCCGAAGGGAAACGCTACACCTTC. The encoded protein is CASSIPEGKRYTF. The gene calls are TRBV7-2 and TRBJ1-2; D gene ambiguous. This CDR3 is built from 13 residues. Trimming removed 5 bases from V and 9 bases from J, with 16 bases in between. Germline V gene sequence: CDR1 SGHTA, CDR2 FQGNSA.

V usage is TRBV6-1 and J usage is TRBJ2-4; no clear D gene. Germline CDR1 MNHNS, CDR2 SASEGT. Trimming pared 5 bases from V and 0 bases from J, leaving 11 bases between. The CDR3 loop spans 15 amino acids. This CDR3 reads CASSHDTLAKNIQYF. The CDR3 DNA follows: TGTGCCAGCAGTCATGACACTTTAGCCAAAAACATTCAGTACTTC.

This clonotype was observed many times. The genes are TRBV25-1 and TRBJ2-7; no clear D gene. Germline V lookup: CDR1 MGHDK, CDR2 SYGVNS. V was clipped by 3 bases and J by 0 bases, with 6 bases between them. The CDR3 sequence is 13 residues long. CDR3 DNA: TGTGCCAGCAGTGATGTCAACTCCTACGAGCAGTACTTC. It is translated as CASSDVNSYEQYF.

The chain carries TRBV6-1 and TRBJ2-1; TRBD1 aligns across 7 bases. The ends lost 3 bases at V and 2 bases at J; junction bases unmatched: 1. This CDR3 is built from 14 residues. Looked up from germline, CDR1 is MNHNS and CDR2 is SASEGT. CDR3 DNA: TGTGCCAGCAGTGACACAGGGGCCTACAATGAGCAGTTCTTC. It encodes CASSDTGAYNEQFF.

The chain recombines TRBV5-4 with TRBJ2-7; 8 bases fit TRBD1. The CDR3 has 14 residues. V lost 2 bases to trimming and J lost 7 bases; unmatched junction nucleotides: 8. Germline CDR1 and CDR2: SGHNT and YYREEE (reference sequence). The chain's CDR3 is CASSLDQGAGEQYF. The CDR3 nucleotides are TGTGCCAGCAGCTTAGACCAGGGGGCGGGTGAGCAGTACTTC. Combining the CDR3 with reference TRBV5-4 and TRBJ2-7 gives the whole variable domain ETGVTQSPTHLIKTRGQQVTLRCSSQSGHNTVSWYQQALGQGPQFIFQYYREEENGRGNFPPRFSGLQFPNYSSELNVNALELDDSALYLCASSLDQGAGEQYFGPGTRLTVT.

This clonotype was found many times. J is TRBJ1-1 and V is TRBV12-3 or TRBV12-4; weak D call: TRBD1 (5 bases). This CDR3 is 16 amino acids long. Between the trimmed V and J ends, which lost 5 bases and 0 bases, there was a span of 16 bases. CDR3 in DNA: TGTGCCAGCAGTGCTGGTTGGGGCCGGATGAACACTGAAGCTTTCTTT. This translates into CASSAGWGRMNTEAFF.

The chain's CDR3 is CATSDYKRGGKDEQFF. CDR3 in DNA: TGTGCCACCAGTGATTACAAGCGGGGGGGTAAGGATGAGCAGTTCTTC. V is TRBV24-1 and J is TRBJ2-1, with TRBD2 identical over 10 bases. Trimming took 2 bases from V and 8 from J; bases not matched to a gene: 8. This CDR3 is built from 16 residues. Germline lookup yields CDR1 KGHDR and CDR2 SFDVKD.

The chain is built from TRBV5-6 and TRBJ1-1; the match to TRBD1 covers 7 bases. Looked up from germline, CDR1 is SGHDT and CDR2 is YYEEEE. The CDR3 spans 12 residues. The J segment lost 8 bases and the V segment lost 3 bases, leaving 4 bases of the junction unmatched. This CDR3 reads CASSSMTGEAFF. CDR3 bases: TGTGCCAGCAGCTCGATGACAGGGGAAGCTTTCTTT.

This clonotype was found many times. V and J are TRBV4-2 and TRBJ2-2; D perhaps matches TRBD1 (6 bases). The CDR3 contains 15 residues. CDR1 and CDR2 from the germline V gene are LGHNA and YNFKEQ. Trimming took off 4 bases at V and 3 bases at J, with 12 bases between the two ends. The CDR3 is CASSPQGADTGELFF. The CDR3 DNA reads as TGTGCCAGCAGCCCACAGGGTGCGGACACCGGGGAGCTGTTTTTT.

V usage is TRBV6-1 and J usage is TRBJ1-1, with 9 bases fitting TRBD1. Trimming removed 5 bases from V and 5 bases from J; junction bases left unmatched: 15. The germline CDR1 and CDR2 sequences are MNHNS and SASEGT. The length of the CDR3 is 17 residues. CDR3 in DNA: TGTGCCAGCAGTCAGAGAAACAGGGGGCGAGAGAGTACTGAAGCTTTCTTT. Protein product: CASSQRNRGRESTEAFF.

This chain links TRBV5-1 with TRBJ2-1; 10 nucleotides match TRBD1. The junction had 2 bases not matched to a gene; V was cut back by 4 bases and J by 7 bases. The CDR3 length is 13 residues. Germline lookup yields CDR1 SGHRS and CDR2 YFSETQ. The CDR3 spells CASSTGQGNEQFF. In nucleotides, the CDR3 is TGCGCCAGCAGCACGGGACAGGGGAATGAGCAGTTCTTC. Complete variable domain (other parts from reference TRBV5-1 and TRBJ2-1): KAGVTQTPRYLIKTRGQQVTLSCSPISGHRSVSWYQQTPGQGLQFLFEYFSETQRNKGNFPGRFSGRQFSNSRSEMNVSTLELGDSALYLCASSTGQGNEQFFGPGTRLTVL.

This clonotype was detected only a few times. The CDR3 coding sequence is TGTGCCAGCAGTCCAATTTCTCTCTACGAGCAGTACTTC. Translated: CASSPISLYEQYF. The rearrangement joins TRBV28 to TRBJ2-7; D is unresolved. V lost 5 bases, J lost 3 bases, and 11 bases lay in between. CDR3 length: 13 amino acids. The germline gives CDR1 MDHEN, CDR2 SYDVKM.

This clonotype came up a few times. The rearrangement joins TRBV14 to TRBJ1-3, with TRBD1 as a possible D gene (5 bases). V lost 3 bases, J lost 2 bases, and 14 bases lay in between. This CDR3 region has 16 residues. CDR1 SGHDN and CDR2 FVKESK come from the germline V gene. CDR3 nucleotide sequence: TGTGCCAGCAGCCACGACCCCCCAGGGACTGGAAACACCATATATTTT. It codes for CASSHDPPGTGNTIYF.

This clonotype has just a few counts. The rearrangement uses TRBV6-1 and TRBJ1-6; tentatively, D is TRBD1 (5 bases). There are 15 residues in the CDR3. Germline CDR1 is MNHNS and CDR2 is SASEGT. Trimming left V 6 bases short and J 5 bases short, with 14 bases between. The CDR3 DNA is TGTGCCAGCAGCACCAAGGGACCTCATAATTCACCCCTCCACTTT. Translated: CASSTKGPHNSPLHF.

V and J are TRBV7-2 and TRBJ2-2, with no clear D. The V end was cut by 2 bases, the J end by 0 bases, with 10 bases between. CDR1 SGHTA and CDR2 FQGNSA come from the germline V gene. CDR3 size: 16 residues. This CDR3 reads CASSLSRVANTGELFF. The CDR3 region has the DNA TGTGCCAGCAGCTTAAGTAGGGTCGCGAACACCGGGGAGCTGTTTTTT. The full variable domain, completed using reference TRBV7-2 and TRBJ2-2, is GAGVSQSPSNKVTEKGKDVELRCDPISGHTALYWYRQSLGQGLEFLIYFQGNSAPDKSGLPSDRFSAERTGGSVSTLTIQRTQQEDSAVYLCASSLSRVANTGELFFGEGSRLTVL.